This TCR beta chain was sequenced during a study of technical replicates of blood from a few donors. Repertoires were generated with immunoSEQ multiplex PCR, while TCRdb's copy carries only in-frame clones and drops some. The sample lists under 95,000 clones; around 92% were seen once. CDR1 is LNHDA and CDR2 is SQIVND in the germline V gene (reference sequence). The germline V and J ends were trimmed by 4 bases and 2 bases, with 11 bases remaining between them. There are 15 residues in the CDR3. The material sequenced was T cells isolated from PBMCs. This TCR was recovered from a human donor in good health. V and J are TRBV19 and TRBJ1-4; D may be TRBD1 (5 bases). The chain's CDR3 is CASSTQVRTNEKLFF. For the CDR3, the DNA is TGTGCCAGTAGTACACAGGTTAGGACTAATGAAAAACTGTTTTTT.